This T cell receptor (beta chain) was documented in a study of response to subunit inactivated influenza vaccine. Findings of the study overall: Every seasonal influenza vaccination brings in few new T cells, the authors suggested.

The CDR3 is 19 residues long. Each CDR3 protein gets one entry after TCRdb re-called the RT-PCR reads with MiXCR. The sample carries approximately 680,000 distinct CDR3 sequences, about a sixth recorded once. On this clonotype itself: The antigen is unknown.

The TCR was taken from a man aged 45 to 65 who received an inactivated influenza vaccine. The starting material was PBMCs from blood, obtained 12 days after vaccination. The chain is built from TRBV21-1 and TRBJ2-4; the table names TRBD2, a call not compared with the DNA. TRBV21-1 is deemed a pseudogene. CDR3: CASSKVLAGELRAKNIQYF. The CDR3 DNA sequence: TGTGCCAGCAGCAAAGTGCTAGCGGGAGAACTCAGAGCCAAAAACATTCAGTACTTC.